These 31 T cell receptor beta chains were sequenced from one sample in a study of blood T cell repertoires in COVID-19. Sequencing used immunoSEQ multiplex PCR; TCRdb keeps in-frame clones, though not all of them. The sample shows just over 650,000 clones, 85% to 90% of them seen only once. Sequences were obtained from peripheral blood. These receptors came from a woman between 18 and 30 years old with acute or convalescent COVID-19.

The chain is built from TRBV9 and TRBJ2-3; D may be TRBD2 (6 bases). V was cut by 4 bases and J by 0 bases, with 15 bases left in between. From germline, CDR1 is SGDLS and CDR2 YYNGEE. The CDR3 runs to 16 residues. CDR3 protein: CASSPSPGTSTDTQYF. The CDR3 nucleotides are TGTGCCAGCAGCCCCTCCCCGGGGACTAGCACAGATACGCAGTATTTT.

The genes are TRBV7-2 and TRBJ2-3, with 9 positions matching TRBD2. Germline V gene data show CDR1 as SGHTA and CDR2 as FQGNSA. The V and J ends lost 8 bases and 6 bases, in that order; junction bases with no gene match: 12. The CDR3 is 15 residues long. CDR3 sequence: CASSTQRGEGDTQYF. The DNA for the CDR3 is TGTGCCAGCTCCACACAGCGGGGGGAGGGGGATACGCAGTATTTT.

The genes are TRBV15 and TRBJ1-2; D not certain. Between the trimmed V and J ends, which lost 0 bases and 8 bases, there was a span of 13 bases. The CDR3 contains 14 residues. Germline V gene sequence: CDR1 LNHNV, CDR2 YYDKDF (reference sequence). Here the CDR3 DNA reads TGTGCCACCAGCAGAGATGTAGCGGCGACAGGCTACACCTTC. Amino acid sequence: CATSRDVAATGYTF.

This CDR3 is CASSPHERNTEAFF. The CDR3 DNA reads TGCGCCAGCAGTCCCCACGAGAGGAACACTGAAGCTTTCTTT. The J gene is TRBJ1-1, the V gene TRBV5-1; D remains ambiguous. This CDR3 has 14 amino acids. Trimming removed 5 bases from V and 1 base from J, with 12 bases in between. From germline, CDR1 is SGHRS and CDR2 YFSETQ.

The chain couples TRBV3-1 (or the pseudogene TRBV3-2) to TRBJ1-4, with 7 bases fitting TRBD1. CDR1 is LGHDT and CDR2 is YNNKEL in the germline V gene (reference sequence). Trimming took 0 bases from V and 8 from J; bases not matched to a gene: 12. CDR3 length: 17 amino acids. CDR3 DNA: TGTGCCAGCAGCCAAGATCGCCAGGGACAGCGGGGGGAAAAACTGTTTTTT. Its protein product is CASSQDRQGQRGEKLFF.

This rearrangement joins TRBV4-1 to TRBJ2-7, with 9 bases lining up with TRBD1. Looked up from germline, CDR1 is MGHRA and CDR2 is YSYEKL. The CDR3 spans 17 residues. Losses at the gene ends were 4 bases for V and 4 bases for J; bases not matched to a gene: 14. The CDR3 protein is CASSLNIPGQGTYEQYF. DNA of the CDR3: TGCGCCAGCAGCCTTAACATCCCCGGACAGGGGACGTACGAGCAGTACTTC.

This rearrangement joins TRBV7-2 to TRBJ1-1; possible D gene TRBD1, 6 bases. Trimming shortened V by 5 bases and J by 1 base, and 14 bases separated the two germline ends. The CDR3 contains 15 residues. From germline, CDR1 is SGHTA and CDR2 FQGNSA. The DNA for the CDR3 is TGTGCCAGCAGCCTCCGCTACAGGGCGAACACTGAAGCTTTCTTT. It translates to CASSLRYRANTEAFF.

The V gene is TRBV7-9, the J gene TRBJ1-4, with a possible D match to TRBD1 (5 bases). The CDR3 totals 13 residues. Trimming left V 5 bases short and J 8 bases short, with 12 bases between. The germline CDR1 and CDR2 sequences are SEHNR and FQNEAQ (reference sequence). CDR3 nucleotide sequence: TGTGCCAGCAGCCTATCGGGGGAGGAAAAACTGTTTTTT. Protein product: CASSLSGEEKLFF.

The chain links TRBV9 to TRBJ1-2; 10 bases map to TRBD1. CDR1 SGDLS and CDR2 YYNGEE come from the germline V gene. The trim removed 5 bases at V and 6 bases at J, leaving 7 bases unmatched. The CDR3 has 14 residues. CDR3 coding DNA: TGTGCCAGCAGGGCCGGGACAGGGGTAAATGGCTACACCTTC. It is translated as CASRAGTGVNGYTF.

This chain connects TRBV7-2 to TRBJ2-2, with 8 positions matching TRBD1. CDR1 SGHTA and CDR2 FQGNSA come from the germline V gene. There are 15 residues in the CDR3. V dropped 8 bases and J dropped 4; count of bases not matched to a gene: 9. CDR3 nucleotide sequence: TGTGCCAGCGTCAGGGGGCGCGTGAGCACCGGGGAGCTGTTTTTT. Amino acid sequence: CASVRGRVSTGELFF.

This clone was seen a handful of times. The chain joins TRBV6-2 or TRBV6-3 to TRBJ2-7; 8 bases are shared with TRBD2. From germline, CDR1 is MNHEY and CDR2 SVGEGT. Trimming took 0 bases from V and 6 from J; bases not matched to a gene: 13. CDR3 length: 17 residues. Written as DNA, the CDR3 is TGTGCCAGCAGTTACTCGACTAGCGTCTCTCACCTATCCGAGCAGTACTTC. Translating it yields CASSYSTSVSHLSEQYF.

J is TRBJ1-1 and V is TRBV18; possible D gene TRBD1, 5 bases. CDR3 length: 12 amino acids. CDR1 is KGHSH, CDR2 LQKENI, per germline. The V gene lost 10 bases and the J gene lost 1 base, with 10 bases spanning the gap. In DNA, the CDR3 is TGTGCCACCCAGACAGCGAACACTGAAGCTTTCTTT. Its translation: CATQTANTEAFF. The variable domain in full, completed from reference TRBV18 and TRBJ1-1, reads NAGVMQNPRHLVRRRGQEARLRCSPMKGHSHVYWYRQLPEEGLKFMVYLQKENIIDESGMPKERFSAEFPKEGPSILRIQQVVRGDSAAYFCATQTANTEAFFGQGTRLTVV.

The V gene is TRBV19, the J gene TRBJ2-7, with D tentatively TRBD2 (7 bases). V was shortened by 8 bases and J by 5 bases, with 19 bases between the two germline ends. The CDR3 totals 14 residues. Germline V gives CDR1 LNHDA, CDR2 SQIVND (reference sequence). The CDR3 nucleotides are TGTGCCAGTGCCAACGGGGGGCTAGGGAACGAGCAGTACTTC. Translated, it gives CASANGGLGNEQYF.

The V call is TRBV28, the J call TRBJ1-1, with D tentatively TRBD1 (5 bases). The V gene lost 7 bases and the J gene lost 5 bases, with 11 bases spanning the gap. This CDR3 region has 12 residues. Germline V gives CDR1 MDHEN, CDR2 SYDVKM. The CDR3 region is CASTVRGTEAFF. CDR3 nucleotides: TGTGCCAGCACCGTCCGGGGGACTGAAGCTTTCTTT.

J is TRBJ1-4 and V is TRBV9, with 7 nucleotides matching TRBD1. The CDR3 runs to 15 residues. V dropped 7 bases and J dropped 4; count of bases not matched to a gene: 10. Germline V lookup: CDR1 SGDLS, CDR2 YYNGEE. The CDR3 is CASAYQGTDNEKLFF. The CDR3 coding sequence is TGTGCCAGCGCTTATCAAGGGACAGATAATGAAAAACTGTTTTTT.

The chain recombines TRBV19 with TRBJ2-7; the D is unclear. In germline, CDR1 is LNHDA, CDR2 SQIVND (reference sequence). Trimming took off 11 bases at V and 1 base at J, with 15 bases between the two ends. This CDR3 has 13 residues. In nucleotides, the CDR3 is TGTGCCTCGCGCCCGGCGGATTCCTACGAGCAGTACTTC. This encodes CASRPADSYEQYF.

The V gene is TRBV9, the J gene TRBJ2-6; 8 bases align to TRBD2. In germline, CDR1 is SGDLS, CDR2 YYNGEE. The V and J ends lost 4 bases and 0 bases, in that order; junction bases with no gene match: 12. This CDR3 has 19 residues. The CDR3, as DNA: TGTGCCAGCAGCTCCCCCCGCGGGCTAGCGGGCTCTGGGGCCAACGTCCTGACTTTC. It yields the protein CASSSPRGLAGSGANVLTF.

V usage is TRBV27 and J usage is TRBJ2-6; D perhaps matches TRBD1 (5 bases). Between the trimmed V and J ends, which lost 7 bases and 0 bases, there was a span of 13 bases. Germline CDR1 and CDR2: MNHEY and SMNVEV (reference sequence). There are 16 residues in the CDR3. CDR3 protein: CASTDRPGSGANVLTF. Written as DNA, the CDR3 is TGTGCCAGCACCGACAGACCTGGCTCTGGGGCCAACGTCCTGACTTTC.

The chain carries TRBV15 and TRBJ1-2; D not resolved. CDR1 is LNHNV and CDR2 is YYDKDF in the germline V gene (reference sequence). The CDR3 runs 15 residues. The V and J ends lost 0 bases and 7 bases respectively, with 15 bases between them. The CDR3: CATSREGDGRSGYTF. As DNA, the CDR3 is TGTGCCACCAGCAGAGAGGGAGACGGCCGATCTGGCTACACCTTC.

The V and J genes are TRBV4-1 and TRBJ1-2; tentatively, D is TRBD1 (6 bases). The V end lost 0 bases, the J end lost 1 base, and 15 bases lay between the germline ends. CDR1 and CDR2 (germline): MGHRA, YSYEKL. CDR3 length: 17 residues. The CDR3 coding sequence is TGCGCCAGCAGCCAAGAGTGGCGGGGGCTGGATAACTATGGCTACACCTTC. Its translation is CASSQEWRGLDNYGYTF.

The V call is TRBV5-6, the J call TRBJ1-1, with TRBD1 identical over 8 bases. J lost 5 bases, V lost 3 bases, and 9 bases had no gene match. The CDR3 totals 15 residues. Germline loops: CDR1 SGHDT, CDR2 YYEEEE. The CDR3 coding sequence is TGTGCCAGCAGCTGGGGAGGACAGGGAGGAACTGAAGCTTTCTTT. Its protein is CASSWGGQGGTEAFF.

The chain links TRBV19 to TRBJ1-2, with D perhaps matching TRBD1 (6 bases). V shed 1 base and J shed 4 bases, with 16 bases lying between them. The CDR3 is made up of 16 amino acids. Germline CDR1 LNHDA, CDR2 SQIVND (reference sequence). The CDR3 DNA is TGTGCCAGTAGTATAGGGGGGCAGGGGACCGGCTATGGCTACACCTTC. Its protein is CASSIGGQGTGYGYTF.

The V gene is TRBV18, the J gene TRBJ1-6, with 10 bases that match TRBD1. The ends lost 3 bases at V and 7 bases at J; junction bases unmatched: 6. Per the germline V gene, CDR1 is KGHSH and CDR2 is LQKENI. This CDR3 contains 16 residues. The CDR3 region has the DNA TGTGCCAGCTCACCGTCGGGACAGGGGCTGAATTCACCCCTCCACTTT. This sequence encodes CASSPSGQGLNSPLHF.

The chain couples TRBV7-8 to TRBJ1-5; tentative D call: TRBD1 (6 bases). Trimming removed 5 bases at V and 4 bases at J, with 15 bases between. Germline lookup yields CDR1 SGHVS and CDR2 FQNEAQ. The CDR3 covers 15 residues. CDR3 sequence reads: CASSLSRGNNQPQHF. Written as DNA, the CDR3 is TGTGCCAGCAGCCTCTCAAGGGGGAATAATCAGCCCCAGCATTTT.

This clone was counted once. V usage is TRBV24-1 and J usage is TRBJ1-2; TRBD1 is a possible D gene (5 bases). Germline V gives CDR1 KGHDR, CDR2 SFDVKD. The CDR3 is 16 residues long. V dropped 3 bases and J dropped 6 bases, with 19 bases sitting between them. The CDR3 DNA reads TGTGCCACCAGTGATACTGCGGGGGATGGATGGAATGGCTACACCTTC. Its translation: CATSDTAGDGWNGYTF.

The chain combines TRBV11-2 with TRBJ2-2; 7 nucleotides match TRBD1. Germline-derived CDR1 and CDR2 are SGHAT and FQNNGV. This CDR3 is 13 amino acids long. V was clipped by 10 bases and J by 7 bases; unmatched bases: 9. Here the CDR3 reads CATQRGRNGELFF. The CDR3 region has the DNA TGTGCCACCCAAAGGGGGCGTAACGGGGAGCTGTTTTTT. Looking up the rest from reference TRBV11-2 and TRBJ2-2 gives the full variable domain: EAGVAQSPRYKIIEKRQSVAFWCNPISGHATLYWYQQILGQGPKLLIQFQNNGVVDDSQLPKDRFSAERLKGVDSTLKIQPAKLEDSAVYLCATQRGRNGELFFGEGSRLTVL.

The chain uses TRBV20-1 and TRBJ2-3, with 10 bases aligning to TRBD2. This CDR3 has 14 residues. J lost 6 bases, V lost 3 bases, and 6 bases had no gene match. CDR1 DFQATT and CDR2 SNEGSKA come from the germline V gene (reference sequence). CDR3 bases: TGCAGTGCTAGTGCAGCGGGGGGGCCTGATACGCAGTATTTT. Translating gives CSASAAGGPDTQYF.

The genes are TRBV19 and TRBJ1-2; D is ambiguous. The CDR3 length is 14 residues. Germline V gene sequence: CDR1 LNHDA, CDR2 SQIVND (reference sequence). V lost 3 bases, J lost 3 bases, and 11 bases lay in between. Here the CDR3 reads CASSIRLGDYGYTF. CDR3 DNA sequence: TGTGCCAGTAGTATTCGGCTGGGCGACTATGGCTACACCTTC.

The J gene is TRBJ1-6, the V gene TRBV5-6; D is possibly TRBD1 (6 bases). The V gene lost 1 base and the J gene lost 3 bases, with 14 bases spanning the gap. The CDR3 spans 17 residues. CDR1 SGHDT and CDR2 YYEEEE come from the germline V gene. This CDR3 is CASSLRATGDYNSPLHF. CDR3 DNA: TGTGCCAGCAGCTTGCGAGCGACAGGAGACTATAATTCACCCCTCCACTTT.

The CDR3 coding sequence is TGTGCCGGCACGGCGGGCGGCAGGTGGCTGTTTTTT. This sequence encodes CAGTAGGRWLFF. V usage is TRBV27 and J usage is TRBJ2-2; maybe TRBD2 (5 bases). The CDR3 sequence is 12 residues long. V dropped 11 bases and J dropped 13 bases, with 20 bases sitting between them. From germline, CDR1 is MNHEY and CDR2 SMNVEV (reference sequence).

J is TRBJ1-5 and V is TRBV27; no definite D call. V dropped 5 bases and J dropped 0 bases, with 14 bases sitting between them. From germline, CDR1 is MNHEY and CDR2 SMNVEV (reference sequence). The CDR3 runs 16 residues. DNA for the CDR3: TGTGCCAGCAGTGATGCCGGGGATTATAGCAATCAGCCCCAGCATTTT. Translation gives CASSDAGDYSNQPQHF.